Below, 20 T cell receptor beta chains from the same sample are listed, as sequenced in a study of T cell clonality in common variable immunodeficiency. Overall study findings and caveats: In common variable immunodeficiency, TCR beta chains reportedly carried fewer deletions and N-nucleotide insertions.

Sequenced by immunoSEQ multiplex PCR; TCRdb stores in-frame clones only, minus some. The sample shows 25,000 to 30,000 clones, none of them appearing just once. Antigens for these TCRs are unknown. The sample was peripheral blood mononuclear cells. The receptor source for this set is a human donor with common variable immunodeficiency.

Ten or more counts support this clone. The sequenced CDR3 bases are TGCAGCGTTGGAGAAGGGGCGCTTGGAAACACC. This codes for CSVGEGALGNT. The whole CDR3 region reads CSVGEGALGNTIYF. The V call is TRBV29-1, the J call TRBJ1-3, with D possibly being TRBD1 (5 bases). The read ends 3 residues before the CDR3 terminus; that terminus is restored from the germline J gene. Trimming removed 4 bases from V and 3 bases from J, with 13 bases in between. This CDR3 is 14 amino acids long. CDR1 and CDR2 (germline): SQVTM, ANQGSEA.

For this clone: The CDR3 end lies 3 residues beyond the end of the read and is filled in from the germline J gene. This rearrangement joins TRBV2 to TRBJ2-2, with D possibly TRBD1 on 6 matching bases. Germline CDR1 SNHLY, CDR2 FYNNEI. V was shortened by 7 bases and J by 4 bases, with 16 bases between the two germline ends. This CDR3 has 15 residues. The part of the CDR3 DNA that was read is TGTGCCAGCACGCCGTTTCCAGGGGCCACCGGGGAG. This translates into CASTPFPGATGE. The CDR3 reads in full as CASTPFPGATGELFF.

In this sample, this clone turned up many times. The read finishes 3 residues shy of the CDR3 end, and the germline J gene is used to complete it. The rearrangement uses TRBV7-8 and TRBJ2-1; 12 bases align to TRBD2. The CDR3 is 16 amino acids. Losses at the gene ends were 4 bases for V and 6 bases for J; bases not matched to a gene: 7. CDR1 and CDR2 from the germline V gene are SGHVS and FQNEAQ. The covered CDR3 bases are TGTGCCAGCAGCTATTCGACTAGCGGGAGCCGCAATGAG. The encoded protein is CASSYSTSGSRNE. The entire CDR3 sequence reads CASSYSTSGSRNEQFF.

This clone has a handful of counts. CDR3 DNA, as far as it was read: TGTGCCAGCAGCTTGGAGGGCAACCGGGGCACTGAA. Its protein is CASSLEGNRGTE. The whole CDR3 protein is CASSLEGNRGTEAFF. The chain couples TRBV5-5 to TRBJ1-1; D is ambiguous. The read stops 3 residues short of the end of the CDR3; the missing end is completed from the germline J gene. The CDR3 has 15 amino acids. With 0 bases removed from V and 4 bases from J, the gap between germline ends came to 13 bases. Germline values: CDR1 SGHKS, CDR2 YYEKEE (reference sequence).

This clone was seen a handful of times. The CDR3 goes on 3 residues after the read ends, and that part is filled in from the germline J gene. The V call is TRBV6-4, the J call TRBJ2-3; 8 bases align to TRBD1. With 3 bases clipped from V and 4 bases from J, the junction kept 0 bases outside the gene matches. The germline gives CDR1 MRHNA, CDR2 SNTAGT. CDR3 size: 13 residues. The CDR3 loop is CASSEQGADTQYF. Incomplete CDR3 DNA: TGTGCCAGCAGTGAACAGGGGGCAGATACG.

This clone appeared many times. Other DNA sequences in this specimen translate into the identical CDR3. The CDR3 loop reads CASSLGGAQPQHF. The CDR3 bases that were read are TGTGCCAGCAGCTTAGGAGGGGCCCAGCCC. This chain links TRBV7-2 with TRBJ1-5, with D tentatively TRBD1 (5 bases). Read data end 3 residues before the CDR3 end; the end is taken from the germline J gene. With 1 base removed from V and 7 bases from J, the gap between germline ends came to 8 bases. The CDR3 is 13 residues long. CDR1 and CDR2 (germline): SGHTA, FQGNSA. The full variable domain, in which reference TRBV7-2 and TRBJ1-5 provide the parts outside the CDR3, is GAGVSQSPSNKVTEKGKDVELRCDPISGHTALYWYRQSLGQGLEFLIYFQGNSAPDKSGLPSDRFSAERTGGSVSTLTIQRTQQEDSAVYLCASSLGGAQPQHFGDGTRLSIL.

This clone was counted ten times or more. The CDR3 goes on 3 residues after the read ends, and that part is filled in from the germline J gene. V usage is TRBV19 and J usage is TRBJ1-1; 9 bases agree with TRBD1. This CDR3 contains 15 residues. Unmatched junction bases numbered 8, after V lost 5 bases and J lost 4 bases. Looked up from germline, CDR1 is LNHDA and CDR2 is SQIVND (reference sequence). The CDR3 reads CASSGSDRGGTEAFF. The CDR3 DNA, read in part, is TGTGCCAGTAGTGGATCGGACAGGGGTGGCACTGAA.

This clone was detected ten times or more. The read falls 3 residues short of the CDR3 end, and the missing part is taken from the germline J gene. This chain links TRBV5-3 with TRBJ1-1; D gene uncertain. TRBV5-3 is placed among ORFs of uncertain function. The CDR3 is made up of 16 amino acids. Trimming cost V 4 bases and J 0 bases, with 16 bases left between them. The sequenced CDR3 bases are TGTGCCAGAAGCCCCCGATATGGGCGCATGAACACTGAA. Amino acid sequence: CARSPRYGRMNTE. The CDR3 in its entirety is CARSPRYGRMNTEAFF.

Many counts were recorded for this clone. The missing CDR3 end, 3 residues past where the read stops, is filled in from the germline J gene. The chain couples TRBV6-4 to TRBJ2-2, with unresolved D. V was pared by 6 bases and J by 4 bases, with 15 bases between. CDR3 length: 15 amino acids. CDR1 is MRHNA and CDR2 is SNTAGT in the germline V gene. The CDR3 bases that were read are TGTGCCAGCAGCTTAACCTCTAGTCCCACCGGGGAG. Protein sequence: CASSLTSSPTGE. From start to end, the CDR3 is CASSLTSSPTGELFF.

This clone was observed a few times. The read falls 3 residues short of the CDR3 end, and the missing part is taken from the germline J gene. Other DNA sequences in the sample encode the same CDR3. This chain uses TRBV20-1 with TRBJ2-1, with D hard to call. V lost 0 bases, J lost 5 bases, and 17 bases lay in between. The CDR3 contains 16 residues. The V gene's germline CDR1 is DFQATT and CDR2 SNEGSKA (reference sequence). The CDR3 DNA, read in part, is TGCAGTGCTAGAGATCTTCTTGGTCGACTGGACAATGAG. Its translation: CSARDLLGRLDNE. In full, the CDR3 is CSARDLLGRLDNEQFF.

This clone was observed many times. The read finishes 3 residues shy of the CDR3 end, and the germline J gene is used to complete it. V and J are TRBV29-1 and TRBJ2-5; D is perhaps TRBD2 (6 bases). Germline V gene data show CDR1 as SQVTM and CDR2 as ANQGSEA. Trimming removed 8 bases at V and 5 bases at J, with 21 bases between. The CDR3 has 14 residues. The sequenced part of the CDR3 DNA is TGCAGCACCTTAATCGGGAGCGGCATCGAGACC. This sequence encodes CSTLIGSGIET. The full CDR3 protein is CSTLIGSGIETQYF. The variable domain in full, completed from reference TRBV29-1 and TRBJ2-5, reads SAVISQKPSRDICQRGTSLTIQCQVDSQVTMMFWYRQQPGQSLTLIATANQGSEATYESGFVIDKFPISRPNLTFSTLTVSNMSPEDSSIYLCSTLIGSGIETQYFGPGTRLLVL.

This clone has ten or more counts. The CDR3 loop is CASSFDRGRTETQYF. The CDR3 bases that were read are TGTGCCAGCAGCTTCGACAGGGGGCGTACGGAGACC. This sequence joins TRBV7-2 and TRBJ2-5; the match to TRBD1 covers 10 bases. The read falls 3 residues short of the CDR3 end, and the missing part is taken from the germline J gene. Trimming took 3 bases from V and 5 from J; bases not matched to a gene: 6. This CDR3 spans 15 amino acids. Per the germline V gene, CDR1 is SGHTA and CDR2 is FQGNSA.

CDR3 DNA, as far as it was read: TGTGCCAGCTTTCATACAGGGGAATGGAACACTGAA. Encoded protein: CASFHTGEWNTE. The CDR3 reads in full as CASFHTGEWNTEAFF. V usage is TRBV19 and J usage is TRBJ1-1; 7 bases are shared with TRBD1. Read coverage stops 3 residues before the CDR3 terminus; the germline J gene supplies the remainder. Germline loops: CDR1 LNHDA, CDR2 SQIVND (reference sequence). This CDR3 has 15 amino acids. V was pared by 9 bases and J by 1 base, with 11 bases of the junction left unmatched.

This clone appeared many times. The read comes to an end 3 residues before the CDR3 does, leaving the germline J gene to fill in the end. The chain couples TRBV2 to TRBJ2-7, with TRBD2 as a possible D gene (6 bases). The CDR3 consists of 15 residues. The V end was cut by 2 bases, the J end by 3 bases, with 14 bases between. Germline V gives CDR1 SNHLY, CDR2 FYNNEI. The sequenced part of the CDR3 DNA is TGTGCCAGCAGTGAAAGATGGACTAAGGGCTACGAG. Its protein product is CASSERWTKGYE. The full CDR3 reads CASSERWTKGYEQYF.

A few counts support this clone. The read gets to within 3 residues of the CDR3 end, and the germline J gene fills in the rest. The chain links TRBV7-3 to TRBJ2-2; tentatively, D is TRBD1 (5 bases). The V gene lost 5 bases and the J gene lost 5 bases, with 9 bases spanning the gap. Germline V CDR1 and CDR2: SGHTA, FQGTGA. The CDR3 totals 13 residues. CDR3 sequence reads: CASSSQGTGELFF. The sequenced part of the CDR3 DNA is TGTGCCAGCAGCAGTCAGGGAACCGGGGAG. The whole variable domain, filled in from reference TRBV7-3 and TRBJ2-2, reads GAGVSQTPSNKVTEKGKYVELRCDPISGHTALYWYRQSLGQGPEFLIYFQGTGAADDSGLPNDRFFAVRPEGSVSTLKIQRTERGDSAVYLCASSSQGTGELFFGEGSRLTVL.

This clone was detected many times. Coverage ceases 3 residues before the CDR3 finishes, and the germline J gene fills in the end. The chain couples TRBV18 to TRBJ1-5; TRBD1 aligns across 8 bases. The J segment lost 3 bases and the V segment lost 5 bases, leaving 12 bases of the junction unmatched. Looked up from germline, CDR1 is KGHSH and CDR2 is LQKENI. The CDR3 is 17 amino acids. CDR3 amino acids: CASSSLGQGGNNQPQHF. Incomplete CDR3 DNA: TGTGCCAGCTCAAGTCTCGGACAGGGAGGAAACAATCAGCCC. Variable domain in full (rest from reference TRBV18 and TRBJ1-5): NAGVMQNPRHLVRRRGQEARLRCSPMKGHSHVYWYRQLPEEGLKFMVYLQKENIIDESGMPKERFSAEFPKEGPSILRIQQVVRGDSAAYFCASSSLGQGGNNQPQHFGDGTRLSIL.

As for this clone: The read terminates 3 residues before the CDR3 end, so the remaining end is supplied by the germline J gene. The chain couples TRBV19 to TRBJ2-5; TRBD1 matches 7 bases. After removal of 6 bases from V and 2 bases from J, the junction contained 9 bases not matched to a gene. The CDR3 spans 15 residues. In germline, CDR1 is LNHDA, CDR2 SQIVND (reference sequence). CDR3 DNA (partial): TGTGCCAGTAGAGGGGGACAGTCACGACAAGAGACC. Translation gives CASRGGQSRQET. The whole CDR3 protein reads CASRGGQSRQETQYF.

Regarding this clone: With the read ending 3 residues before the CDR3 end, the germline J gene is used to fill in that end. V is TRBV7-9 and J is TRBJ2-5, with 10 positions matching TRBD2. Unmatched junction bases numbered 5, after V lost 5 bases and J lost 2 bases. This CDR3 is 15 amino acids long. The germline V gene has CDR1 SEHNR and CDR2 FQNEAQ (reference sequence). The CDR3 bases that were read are TGTGCCAGCAGCCGAAAACTAGCGGGACAAGAGACC. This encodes CASSRKLAGQET. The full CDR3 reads CASSRKLAGQETQYF. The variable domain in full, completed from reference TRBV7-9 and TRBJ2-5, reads DTGVSQNPRHKITKRGQNVTFRCDPISEHNRLYWYRQTLGQGPEFLTYFQNEAQLEKSRLLSDRFSAERPKGSFSTLEIQRTEQGDSAMYLCASSRKLAGQETQYFGPGTRLLVL.

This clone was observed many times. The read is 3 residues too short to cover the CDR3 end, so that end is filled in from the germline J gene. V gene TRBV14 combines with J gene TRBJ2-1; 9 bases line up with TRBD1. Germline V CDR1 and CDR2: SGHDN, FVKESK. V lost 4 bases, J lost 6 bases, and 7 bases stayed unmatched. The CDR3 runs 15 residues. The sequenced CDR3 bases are TGTGCCAGCAGCCCTCGGACAGGGGTAAGCAATGAG. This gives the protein CASSPRTGVSNE. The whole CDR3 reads CASSPRTGVSNEQFF.

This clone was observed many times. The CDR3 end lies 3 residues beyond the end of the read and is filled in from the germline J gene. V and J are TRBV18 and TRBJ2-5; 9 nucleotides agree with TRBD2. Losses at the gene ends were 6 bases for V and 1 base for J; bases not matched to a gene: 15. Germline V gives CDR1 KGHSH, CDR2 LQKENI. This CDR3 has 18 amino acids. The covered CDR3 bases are TGTGCCAGCTCCATTTTATACCGGCTAGCGGGGTTCCAAGAGACC. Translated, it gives CASSILYRLAGFQET. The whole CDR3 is CASSILYRLAGFQETQYF.